Below are 19 T cell receptor beta chains sequenced from a single sample in a study of OX40 agonist ivuxolimab in advanced cancers. Sequenced by immunoSEQ multiplex PCR; TCRdb stores in-frame clones only, minus some. The sample shows about 9,700 clones, 65% to 80% of them seen only once. This specimen consisted of CD4+ or CD8+ T cells sorted from blood, obtained in a trial of the OX40 agonist ivuxolimab. The receptors here all came from an adult with an advanced solid tumor such as melanoma, head and neck, liver or kidney cancer.

This clone came up a few times. This rearrangement joins TRBV7-8 to TRBJ1-5; TRBD1 matches at 8 bases. The V segment lost 5 bases and the J segment 2 bases; nucleotides outside the gene matches: 5. Per germline, CDR1 SGHVS and CDR2 FQNEAQ. CDR3 length equals 15 residues. This CDR3 is CASSNPGQGNQPQHF. The CDR3, as DNA: TGTGCCAGCAGCAACCCGGGACAGGGCAATCAGCCCCAGCATTTT. The whole variable domain, remainder taken from reference TRBV7-8 and TRBJ1-5, is GAGVSQSPRYKVAKRGQDVALRCDPISGHVSLFWYQQALGQGPEFLTYFQNEAQLDKSGLPSDRFFAERPEGSVSTLKIQRTQQEDSAVYLCASSNPGQGNQPQHFGDGTRLSIL.

V gene TRBV10-1 combines with J gene TRBJ2-1; 7 nucleotides match TRBD1. This CDR3 spans 14 amino acids. V gave up 3 bases and J gave up 3 bases; unmatched junction bases: 2. CDR1 and CDR2 from the germline V gene are WNHNN and SYGVQD (reference sequence). This CDR3 is CASSEGGGYNEQFF. CDR3 DNA: TGCGCCAGCAGTGAAGGGGGCGGCTACAATGAGCAGTTCTTC.

By share, this clone ranks as medium-sized (0.01 to 0.1%). DNA for the CDR3: TGTGCCAGTAGTCTGAGTAACTATGGCTACACCTTC. Its translation is CASSLSNYGYTF. This chain joins TRBV19 and TRBJ1-2; D gene unclear. V was trimmed by 5 bases and J by 1 base, leaving 5 bases between them. The CDR3 has 12 amino acids. In germline, CDR1 is LNHDA, CDR2 SQIVND (reference sequence).

In the case of this clone: Other DNA sequences in the sample encode the same CDR3. V usage is TRBV6-5 and J usage is TRBJ1-4; the D gene is possibly TRBD1 (5 bases). The CDR3 contains 13 residues. Per germline, CDR1 MNHEY and CDR2 SVGAGI. V lost 0 bases to trimming and J lost 11 bases, with 10 bases between them. The CDR3 is CASSYSSGGKLFF. The CDR3 nucleotides read TGTGCCAGCAGTTACTCGAGTGGGGGGAAACTGTTTTTT.

This CDR3 is CASRLTSGARDTQYF. CDR3 DNA sequence: TGTGCCAGCAGGCTGACTAGCGGGGCCCGGGATACGCAGTATTTT. The chain couples TRBV28 to TRBJ2-3; 11 bases are shared with TRBD2. The V segment lost 6 bases and the J segment 6 bases; nucleotides outside the gene matches: 8. CDR3 length: 15 residues. In germline, CDR1 is MDHEN, CDR2 SYDVKM.

With regard to this clone: A junction end diverges from the germline sequence, so it may reflect a read error. The chain combines TRBV5-4 with TRBJ1-2; D is uncertain. The CDR3 loop spans 14 amino acids. CDR1 is SGHNT, CDR2 YYREEE, per germline (reference sequence). DNA for the CDR3: TGTGCCGGCAGCCAGGACCTCATAAACTATGGCTACACCTTC. Amino acids: CAGSQDLINYGYTF.

This clone was counted once. The chain joins TRBV10-2 to TRBJ2-1; 11 bases map to TRBD2. The germline CDR1 and CDR2 sequences are WSHSY and SAAADI. The V gene end was trimmed by 7 bases and the J gene end by 8 bases; junction bases not matched to a gene: 7. This CDR3 contains 14 residues. The CDR3 sequence is CASTIAGGPDEQFF. The CDR3 nucleotides are TGCGCCAGCACAATAGCGGGAGGGCCGGATGAGCAGTTCTTC.

The chain links TRBV6-5 to TRBJ1-2; D remains ambiguous. Germline V lookup: CDR1 MNHEY, CDR2 SVGAGI. The CDR3 has 13 amino acids. The V end was cut by 0 bases, the J end by 8 bases, with 10 bases between. CDR3 in amino acids: CASSYSDIKGYTF. CDR3 nucleotides: TGTGCCAGCAGTTACTCCGACATCAAGGGCTACACCTTC.

This clone was observed a single time. The chain combines TRBV4-1 with TRBJ2-5; 8 nucleotides match TRBD2. The CDR3 consists of 14 residues. The germline gives CDR1 MGHRA, CDR2 YSYEKL. After removal of 4 bases from V and 7 bases from J, the junction contained 8 bases not matched to a gene. In nucleotides, the CDR3 is TGCGCCAGCAGCCCCCGGGAGGGGACGGGGACCCAGTACTTC. Its protein product is CASSPREGTGTQYF.

This sequence joins TRBV4-1 and TRBJ1-6; a possible D gene is TRBD1 (6 bases). The CDR3 is made up of 16 amino acids. V lost 0 bases to trimming and J lost 7 bases, with 13 bases between them. Germline V lookup: CDR1 MGHRA, CDR2 YSYEKL. This CDR3 is CASSQDNRGANSPLHF. Here the CDR3 DNA reads TGCGCCAGCAGCCAAGATAATCGGGGGGCGAATTCACCCCTCCACTTT.

The chain is built from TRBV6-5 and TRBJ2-7; 8 positions match TRBD1. Trimming cost V 4 bases and J 2 bases; bases outside gene matches: 4. CDR1 is MNHEY and CDR2 is SVGAGI in the germline V gene. The CDR3 consists of 14 residues. The CDR3 DNA follows: TGTGCCAGCAGTTCAGACAGGGGCGCCTACGAGCAGTACTTC. This gives the protein CASSSDRGAYEQYF.

By sample share, this clone is medium-sized. The chain uses TRBV4-1 and TRBJ2-7; D gene unclear. Trimming cost V 0 bases and J 3 bases, with 9 bases left between them. The germline gives CDR1 MGHRA, CDR2 YSYEKL. The CDR3 totals 14 residues. The CDR3 nucleotides read TGCGCCAGCAGCCAAGAAAGGATTAACTACGAGCAGTACTTC. Translated, it gives CASSQERINYEQYF.

This clone was seen a few times. CDR3 residues: CASSLVGSHQSSYEQYF. For the CDR3, the DNA is TGTGCCAGCAGCTTAGTGGGTAGCCATCAGAGCTCCTACGAGCAGTACTTC. The J gene is TRBJ2-7, the V gene TRBV7-8; D not resolved. CDR1 SGHVS and CDR2 FQNEAQ come from the germline V gene. The CDR3 runs 17 residues. V lost 1 base to trimming and J lost 0 bases, with 16 bases between them.

In DNA form, the CDR3 reads TGTGCCAGCTCCCTCAGCTCCTACGAGCAGTACTTC. Translation gives CASSLSSYEQYF. The V and J genes are TRBV18 and TRBJ2-7; the D is unclear. In germline, CDR1 is KGHSH, CDR2 LQKENI. V gave up 6 bases and J gave up 0 bases, with 6 bases separating them. CDR3 size: 12 residues. Supplemented by reference TRBV18 and TRBJ2-7, the full variable domain reads NAGVMQNPRHLVRRRGQEARLRCSPMKGHSHVYWYRQLPEEGLKFMVYLQKENIIDESGMPKERFSAEFPKEGPSILRIQQVVRGDSAAYFCASSLSSYEQYFGPGTRLTVT.

The chain links TRBV28 to TRBJ2-7; TRBD1 matches at 9 bases. The V and J ends lost 4 bases and 3 bases, in that order; junction bases with no gene match: 10. The CDR3 covers 16 residues. Germline CDR1 MDHEN, CDR2 SYDVKM. CDR3 DNA sequence: TGTGCCAGCAGTTCTAAGACAGGGGGTTACGGCTACGAGCAGTACTTC. The encoded protein is CASSSKTGGYGYEQYF.

The chain has TRBV7-3 and TRBJ2-1; 9 positions agree with TRBD2. Unmatched junction bases numbered 1, after V lost 3 bases and J lost 4 bases. The CDR3 has 14 residues. The V gene's germline CDR1 is SGHTA and CDR2 FQGTGA. In nucleotides, the CDR3 is TGTGCCAGCAGCTTGACTAGCGGTTACAATGAGCAGTTCTTC. This encodes CASSLTSGYNEQFF.

J is TRBJ2-7 and V is TRBV4-1, with D perhaps matching TRBD2 (5 bases). V dropped 5 bases and J dropped 3 bases, with 26 bases sitting between them. The germline gives CDR1 MGHRA, CDR2 YSYEKL. This CDR3 comprises 18 residues. The CDR3 loop is CASSSVFVDGKYYYEQYF. As DNA, the CDR3 is TGCGCCAGCAGCTCAGTATTTGTCGACGGGAAATACTACTACGAGCAGTACTTC.

The chain employs TRBV9 and TRBJ2-3; 11 bases match TRBD2. The junction had 6 bases not matched to a gene; V was cut back by 4 bases and J by 8 bases. Germline assignment: CDR1 SGDLS and CDR2 YYNGEE. The CDR3 consists of 14 residues. The DNA of the CDR3 is TGTGCCAGCAGCCCGGGACTAGCGGCAGCTACGCAGTATTTT. Protein product: CASSPGLAAATQYF. The full variable domain, in which reference TRBV9 and TRBJ2-3 provide the parts outside the CDR3, is DSGVTQTPKHLITATGQRVTLRCSPRSGDLSVYWYQQSLDQGLQFLIQYYNGEERAKGNILERFSAQQFPDLHSELNLSSLELGDSALYFCASSPGLAAATQYFGPGTRLTVL.

The CDR3: CASSLTTGTAGNTIYF. CDR3 nucleotides: TGTGCCAGCAGCTTGACCACAGGGACAGCCGGAAACACCATATATTTT. This rearrangement joins TRBV7-9 to TRBJ1-3; 7 bases are a match to TRBD1. Germline V gives CDR1 SEHNR, CDR2 FQNEAQ (reference sequence). The CDR3 runs to 16 residues. The V segment lost 3 bases and the J segment 4 bases; nucleotides outside the gene matches: 9. The variable domain in full, with the rest retrieved from reference TRBV7-9 and TRBJ1-3, is DTGVSQNPRHKITKRGQNVTFRCDPISEHNRLYWYRQTLGQGPEFLTYFQNEAQLEKSRLLSDRFSAERPKGSFSTLEIQRTEQGDSAMYLCASSLTTGTAGNTIYFGEGSWLTVV.